Listed below are T cell receptor beta chains from one sample, sequenced in a study of blood T cell repertoires in COVID-19. Clones were read by immunoSEQ multiplex PCR, and TCRdb kept only the in-frame ones, dropping some. Found here are about 160,000 clones, over 75% of them singletons; the top ten hold about a tenth. The sample taken for sequencing was peripheral blood. The receptors stem from a human donor in a cohort sampled during active COVID-19. CDR3s include the opening cysteine and the closing phenylalanine or tryptophan. Each record gives: J gene, D gene, V gene, CDR3 length, CDR3 protein. The D gene is left open where the match is weak.

>TRBJ2-1|TRBD2|TRBV12-5|17
CASGPDRGGTSGTEQFF
>TRBJ2-7|TRBD2|TRBV27|15
CASSAGGGPSYEQYF
>TRBJ2-2|-|TRBV29-1|13
CSVDQGYTGELFF
>TRBJ1-1|TRBD1|TRBV18|15
CASSPSGTGNSEAFF
>TRBJ2-3|-|TRBV11-2|14
CASSPALSTDTQYF
>TRBJ1-1|-|TRBV7-7|13
CASSQGFNTEAFF
>TRBJ2-1|TRBD2|TRBV7-2|16
CASSLGLAGGGNEQFF
>TRBJ1-2|TRBD1|TRBV28|14
CASRSGTGAYGYTF
>TRBJ2-3|-|TRBV7-8|15
CASSLGLANTDTQYF
>TRBJ1-1|TRBD1|TRBV5-8|14
CASSEGQGSTEAFF
>TRBJ2-1|TRBD2|TRBV4-2|16
CASSQDGTSGTDEQFF
>TRBJ2-2|-|TRBV6-1|14
CASSDGLGVGELFF
>TRBJ2-3|-|TRBV24-1|13
CATSDLQTDTQYF
>TRBJ1-2|TRBD1|TRBV19|18
CASSSGQATTLASAGYTF
>TRBJ2-7|TRBD1|TRBV9|15
CASSTEPGQIYEQYF
>TRBJ2-5|-|TRBV24-1|12
CATSDFGETQYF
>TRBJ2-7|-|TRBV25-1|13
CASNRGGSYEQYF
>TRBJ2-3|TRBD2|TRBV30|16
CAWRPALAGGPDTQYF
>TRBJ2-3|TRBD2|TRBV5-1|19
CASSLEGITSGPSTDTQYF
>TRBJ1-4|-|TRBV10-2|15
CASSTSRQRGGKLFF
>TRBJ2-1|-|TRBV19|11
CASTRGAEQFF
>TRBJ1-1|-|TRBV7-2|13
CASSSGRGLGAFF
>TRBJ1-1|-|TRBV20-1|15
CSASNQGQMNTEAFF
>TRBJ2-1|-|TRBV16|14
CASSQSRTYNEQFF
>TRBJ1-1|TRBD1|TRBV7-8|19
CASSLPSTGRLGKDTEAFF
>TRBJ1-6|TRBD1|TRBV28|16
CASSSGGQGAGSPLHF
>TRBJ1-2|-|TRBV28|13
CASSLRQVSGYTF
>TRBJ1-4|TRBD1|TRBV5-1|15
CASSFSQGAREKLFF
>TRBJ1-1|-|TRBV11-2|14
CASSEGFVNTEAFF
>TRBJ2-3|TRBD1|TRBV6-5|15
CASSFLTGVADTQYF
>TRBJ2-7|TRBD1|TRBV15|19
CATSRLTVTGGHLFDEQYF
>TRBJ2-2|-|TRBV29-1|19
CSVEGATGTPKSSPGELFF
>TRBJ1-1|TRBD1|TRBV30|13
CAWRGQINTEAFF
>TRBJ1-1|TRBD1|TRBV14|19
CASSQDRFRGLGSNTEAFF
>TRBJ2-3|TRBD2|TRBV6-5|15
CASSSSRGGADTQYF
>TRBJ2-7|TRBD2|TRBV7-9|15
CASSPSGTSAYEQYF
>TRBJ1-5|-|TRBV7-2|15
CASSFQGGSNQPQHF
>TRBJ2-1|TRBD2|TRBV6-2/TRBV6-3|15
CASSPLAGVTNEQFF
>TRBJ2-7|-|TRBV28|12
CASRESSYEQYF
>TRBJ2-1|TRBD2|TRBV6-5|14
CASSPGLAFNEQFF
>TRBJ1-3|-|TRBV6-5|13
CASGRDRGNTIYF
>TRBJ1-4|TRBD1|TRBV15|15
CATAGTGGAGEKLFF
>TRBJ2-5|-|TRBV5-1|12
CASRAGGETQYF
>TRBJ1-1|TRBD1|TRBV3-1/TRBV3-2|17
CASSHSGQGNMNTEAFF
>TRBJ2-2|TRBD1|TRBV6-5|16
CASSYSTGGKTGELFF
>TRBJ2-7|-|TRBV4-3|15
CASSQEDSHSYEQYF
>TRBJ2-2|TRBD2|TRBV30|16
CAWSPGLAPNTGELFF
>TRBJ2-2|-|TRBV7-7|18
CASSLDIGVFANTGELFF
>TRBJ2-7|-|TRBV11-1|15
CASSPRRETSYEQYF
>TRBJ1-2|TRBD1|TRBV2|13
CASRDRGAYGYTF
>TRBJ1-2|-|TRBV2|13
CASSEAWQGGYTF
>TRBJ2-6|-|TRBV2|15
CASSVEDTGANVLTF
>TRBJ1-1|TRBD1|TRBV7-3|19
CASSLNPIRGQGSNTEAFF